This T cell receptor (beta chain) appears in the sequencing data of a study of T cells after yellow fever vaccination (dated by TCRdb to the late 2010s). Study-level background: The SMART-Seq v4 Ultra Low Input RNA kit was used to prepare libraries from fractions with low cell numbers. Bulk TCR alpha and beta repertoires were sequenced longitudinally to track T-cell clones before and after primary and booster YFV17D yellow fever vaccination. Two healthy male donors, one aged 18 to 29 and one aged 30 to 39 years, were included in the cohort. Blood was collected at multiple timepoints before and after primary and secondary immunization, and bulk PBMC replicates and cell subsets were isolated. On the study overall, not on this receptor specifically: Because the study included only a couple of donors, the extent to which the findings can be generalized is limited. Computational filtering was needed because FACS-sorted repertoires could contain abundant contaminating clonotypes from the bulk population. The secondary T-cell response was found to be weaker but faster than the primary response, with a peak reached on day 5 rather than on day 15. A small fraction of clonotypes showed up in both the CD4 and CD8 compartments, probably as a result of convergent recombination. Most clones expanded after primary vaccination (almost 97% of CD4 and 88% of CD8) were re-detected after the booster, suggesting that broad memory maintenance occurred.

The treatment or condition label on this specimen signifies: live attenuated yellow fever vaccine strain. At each blood-draw timepoint, two biological replicates of bulk PBMCs were collected. PBMCs were isolated from peripheral blood using a standard Ficoll-Paque protocol. TriZol was used to extract RNA from bulk PBMCs, from CD4 and CD8 fractions, and from dextramer-positive and dextramer-negative fractions. Sequencing took place on an Illumina NovaSeq 6000. TCR cDNA was made using 5'RACE template switching, a step that added a universal primer site and unique molecular identifiers. Priming for cDNA synthesis came from both the TCR alpha and TCR beta constant segments. Library amplification involved two PCR steps, and the second step added sample barcodes and sequencing adapters. Libraries were sequenced on Illumina HiSeq 2500 (2x100 bp) or NovaSeq (2x150 bp). Per the original workflow: MIGEC handled demultiplexing of reads and collapsing into UMI consensus sequences, while MiXCR performed V(D)J alignment. Vaccine-responding clonotypes were identified with edgeR using replicate PBMC samples, with FDR below 0.01 and a log2 fold change above 5 up to day 15 being required. CD4 or CD8 identity was assigned to each bulk clonotype according to whether the clonotype was present at higher abundance in the sequenced CD4 repertoire or the sequenced CD8 repertoire. The raw public reads went through TCRdb reprocessing: fastp at Q25, MiXCR clone calling, in-frame beta chains kept. Duplicate CDR3 protein sequences are folded into a single record with the most common DNA and genes. The V and J calls shown here were made by TCRdb, not taken from the authors' results. For this sample there are 300,000 to 400,000 distinct CDR3 sequences; around 3.9% appear just once. The ten largest clones represent 20% to 25% of the sample.

V is cut by 2 bases and J by 2 bases, and the space between the germline ends is 12 bases. The CDR3, cysteine through phenylalanine, is 14 amino acids long. The sequence is cut down to CDR3 DNA, 42 bases in frame from base 1. In the germline V gene (reference sequence), CDR1 corresponds to DFQATT and CDR2 to SNEGSKA. In the case of this clonotype: Its recognized antigen is unknown. Base qualities are not recorded, but no much larger clone differs from it by a single base.

This chain is built from TRBV20-1 and TRBJ1-2; confidence is insufficient to name the D gene. The TCR was taken from a man younger than 35 who received the YFV17D yellow fever vaccine. The material was PBMCs, obtained 5 days after the yellow fever booster vaccination. The CDR3 reads CSARFQIMNYGYTF. The nucleotide sequence reads as follows: TGCAGTGCTAGATTCCAAATTATGAACTATGGCTACACCTTC.